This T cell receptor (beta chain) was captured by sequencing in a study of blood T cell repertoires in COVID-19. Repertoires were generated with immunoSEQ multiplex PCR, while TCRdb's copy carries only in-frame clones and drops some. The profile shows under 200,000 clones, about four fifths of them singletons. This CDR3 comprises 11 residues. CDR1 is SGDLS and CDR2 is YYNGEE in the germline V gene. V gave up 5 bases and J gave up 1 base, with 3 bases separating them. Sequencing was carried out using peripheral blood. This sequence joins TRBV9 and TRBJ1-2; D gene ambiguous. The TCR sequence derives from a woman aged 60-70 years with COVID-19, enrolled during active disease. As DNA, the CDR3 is TGTGCCAGCAGTCTTAACTATGGCTACACCTTC. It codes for CASSLNYGYTF.